These 6 T cell receptor beta chains were all obtained from the same sample, sequenced in a study of OX40 agonist ivuxolimab in advanced cancers. Repertoires were generated with immunoSEQ multiplex PCR, while TCRdb's copy carries only in-frame clones and drops some. The repertoire holds tens of thousands of clones, with roughly 80% as singletons. The sequences come from CD4+ or CD8+ T cells sorted from blood, collected in a trial of the OX40 agonist ivuxolimab. The source of these receptors is an adult with an advanced solid tumor such as melanoma, head and neck, liver or kidney cancer.

The rearrangement uses TRBV5-1 and TRBJ2-2; D uncertain. Per germline, CDR1 SGHRS and CDR2 YFSETQ. The length of the CDR3 is 16 residues. Trimming cost V 1 base and J 0 bases, with 10 bases left between them. The CDR3 region is CASSLRPNPNTGELFF. CDR3 in DNA: TGCGCCAGCAGCTTGAGGCCAAACCCGAACACCGGGGAGCTGTTTTTT.

The V and J genes are TRBV7-9 and TRBJ2-6; D perhaps matches TRBD2 (6 bases). Trimming shortened V by 4 bases and J by 4 bases, and 14 bases separated the two germline ends. The CDR3 totals 16 residues. CDR1 is SEHNR and CDR2 is FQNEAQ in the germline V gene (reference sequence). The chain's CDR3 is CASSWGWGDGANVLTF. The CDR3 bases are TGTGCCAGCAGCTGGGGATGGGGGGACGGGGCCAACGTCCTGACTTTC.

The chain couples TRBV4-3 to TRBJ2-2, with D possibly being TRBD2 (6 bases). CDR3 length equals 16 residues. The V end lost 7 bases, the J end lost 4 bases, and 19 bases lay between the germline ends. Germline V gene lookup returns CDR1 LGHNA and CDR2 YSLEER. The CDR3 reads CASTPGVLDFTGELFF. In DNA, the CDR3 is TGCGCCAGCACCCCGGGGGTCCTAGATTTCACCGGGGAGCTGTTTTTT.

The chain employs TRBV11-2 and TRBJ1-5, with D hard to call. The CDR3 extends over 14 amino acids. V gave up 1 base and J gave up 7 bases, with 11 bases separating them. Germline V CDR1 and CDR2: SGHAT, FQNNGV. The CDR3 DNA reads TGTGCCAGCAGCTTAGGTTATAGTGGGCAGCCCCAGCATTTT. Amino acid sequence: CASSLGYSGQPQHF.

As for this clone: An end of the junction differs from the germline gene, which may be a read error. The J gene is TRBJ1-5, the V gene TRBV29-1, with D uncertain. Germline lookup yields CDR1 SQVTM and CDR2 ANQGSEA. This CDR3 has 13 amino acids. The CDR3: CTVELYSNQPQHF. DNA for the CDR3: TGCACCGTTGAACTCTATAGCAATCAGCCCCAGCATTTT.

V gene TRBV27 combines with J gene TRBJ2-2, with no clear D. CDR3 length equals 15 residues. Germline CDR1 reads MNHEY; CDR2 reads SMNVEV (reference sequence). The V and J ends lost 5 bases and 7 bases respectively, with 17 bases between them. This CDR3 reads CASSRRPGDGGELFF. The DNA for the CDR3 is TGTGCCAGCAGTCGAAGGCCTGGGGATGGCGGGGAGCTGTTTTTT.